This record covers a single TCR beta chain. Its antigen is not known. The patients all showed relapse after autologous stem cell transplantation, while their brentuximab vedotin exposure varied. These data come from a study of PD-1 blockade in classical Hodgkin lymphoma. Libraries were prepared by immunoSEQ multiplex PCR; TCRdb keeps only in-frame clonotypes and omits some of them. The sample comprises tens of thousands of clones, more than 60% of which are singletons, and almost 6% rests with the top ten. Points from the study as a whole: Baseline diversity in complete responders resembled that of newly diagnosed patients.

The CDR3 extends over 14 amino acids. Germline-derived CDR1 and CDR2 are SGDLS and YYNGEE. V was shortened by 0 bases and J by 7 bases, with 14 bases between the two germline ends. The sequence was collected from a human donor with classical Hodgkin lymphoma. This sample comprised peripheral blood mononuclear cells (PBMCs), obtained at baseline. The genes are TRBV9 and TRBJ2-7; tentative D call: TRBD1 (6 bases). The CDR3 region has the DNA TGTGCCAGCAGCGTAGCTTCCAGGGGCAAGGAGCAGTACTTC. Translation gives CASSVASRGKEQYF.